This T cell receptor beta chain was retrieved from a study of blood T cell repertoires in COVID-19. Overall study context: T cells, B-cell-depleted T cells, or PBMCs supplied cDNA or gDNA.

Methods used by the authors: Estimates of nucleated cell counts were drawn from the amplification of reference gene primers. Sequencing was performed with immunoSEQ multiplex PCR; in TCRdb, only in-frame clones are kept and a portion is missing. V and J calls plus clone size are reproduced from that table; the DNA served to infer D and trimming. The table shows about 69,000 clones, with more than 75% occurring only once. The CDR3 length is 14 residues. Germline V gene lookup returns CDR1 SGHNT and CDR2 YYREEE (reference sequence). Between the trimmed V and J ends, which lost 3 bases and 6 bases, there was a span of 14 bases.

The TCR was taken from a human donor in a cohort sampled during active COVID-19. The chain links TRBV5-4 to TRBJ2-3; D may be TRBD1 (5 bases). Source material: peripheral blood. The CDR3 sequence: CASSSHTKGDTQYF. The CDR3 bases are TGTGCCAGCAGCTCCCATACTAAGGGGGATACGCAGTATTTT. Supplemented by reference TRBV5-4 and TRBJ2-3, the full variable domain reads ETGVTQSPTHLIKTRGQQVTLRCSSQSGHNTVSWYQQALGQGPQFIFQYYREEENGRGNFPPRFSGLQFPNYSSELNVNALELDDSALYLCASSSHTKGDTQYFGPGTRLTVL.